This TCR beta chain appears in the sequencing data of a study of CD8+ T cells in alopecia areata. The authors extracted RNA and reverse transcribed it into cDNA as the sequencing template. Libraries were prepared by immunoSEQ multiplex PCR; TCRdb keeps only in-frame clonotypes and omits some of them. The profile covers 200,000 or so clones, with roughly 44% appearing a single time and 2% to 3% taken by the ten largest. Germline CDR1 SNHLY, CDR2 FYNNEI. Trimming took off 6 bases at V and 8 bases at J, with 13 bases between the two ends. The CDR3 covers 12 residues. Regarding treatment: oral pan-JAK inhibitor, 5-10 mg twice daily.

The sequence was obtained from a human donor with alopecia areata. This chain uses TRBV2 with TRBJ1-2; D is possibly TRBD1 (6 bases). This specimen was CD4+ T cells sorted from blood, taken around week 36, from a patient treated with tofacitinib. This chain's CDR3 is CASRIQTGGYTF. CDR3 in DNA: TGTGCCAGCAGGATACAGACAGGAGGCTACACCTTC.